The 3 T cell receptor beta chains presented below share a single source sample, sequenced in a study of blood T cell repertoires in COVID-19. Generated by immunoSEQ multiplex PCR, the TCRdb table keeps only in-frame clones and is missing some. The top ten hold roughly 3% of the sample, which has about 160,000 clones, less than 85% seen once. The sequencing sample was made of peripheral blood. Receptors were obtained from a human donor with acute or convalescent COVID-19. The donor label of this sample is uncertain.

The V and J genes are TRBV28 and TRBJ1-2; D might be TRBD1 (6 bases). In germline, CDR1 is MDHEN, CDR2 SYDVKM. The CDR3 has 13 amino acids. The V gene lost 3 bases and the J gene lost 11 bases, with 16 bases spanning the gap. CDR3 sequence reads: CASSLFDTRGYTF. The CDR3 DNA follows: TGTGCCAGCAGTTTGTTCGATACGAGGGGGTACACCTTC.

V gene TRBV2 combines with J gene TRBJ1-5; possibly TRBD1 for D (6 bases). The V end was cut by 3 bases, the J end by 11 bases, with 14 bases between. Germline loops: CDR1 SNHLY, CDR2 FYNNEI. This CDR3 comprises 13 residues. The CDR3 sequence: CASSDREKGAQHF. The CDR3 DNA sequence: TGTGCCAGCAGTGATAGAGAGAAGGGGGCCCAGCATTTT.

There are a few counts of this clone. The rearrangement uses TRBV5-5 and TRBJ2-3; TRBD1 matches at 8 bases. Trimming cost V 3 bases and J 0 bases; bases outside gene matches: 6. The CDR3 covers 16 residues. The germline V gene has CDR1 SGHKS and CDR2 YYEKEE (reference sequence). The CDR3 reads CASSSGTGTSTDTQYF. Written as DNA, the CDR3 is TGTGCCAGCAGCTCCGGGACAGGTACTAGCACAGATACGCAGTATTTT.